This T cell receptor beta chain was identified during a study of blood T cell repertoires in COVID-19. Study-level information: From the United States, Italy and Spain came samples of acute and convalescent COVID-19. PBMCs, B-cell-depleted T cells, or T cells provided the cDNA or gDNA that made up the material.

In the source study's methods: Nucleated cell number was recorded as an estimate derived from reference gene primer amplification. Sequencing was performed with immunoSEQ multiplex PCR; in TCRdb, only in-frame clones are kept and a portion is missing. Clone size and V and J calls were adopted from that table, with D and trimming inferred from the DNA. Of 130,000 to 150,000 clones listed, around four fifths are singletons. The CDR3 has 15 amino acids. V dropped 2 bases and J dropped 5; count of bases not matched to a gene: 2. Germline V gene data show CDR1 as SGHRS and CDR2 as YFSETQ. This clonotype originated in a human donor in a cohort sampled during active COVID-19. The sample comprised peripheral blood. This chain links TRBV5-1 with TRBJ1-6; 9 bases match TRBD1. The CDR3, as DNA: TGCGCCAGCAGCTTACAGGGGGCAGATAATTCACCCCTCCACTTT. Amino acids: CASSLQGADNSPLHF.